This TCR beta chain stems from a study of T cell changes during pregnancy in multiple sclerosis. Germline lookup yields CDR1 GTSNPN and CDR2 SVGIG (reference sequence). The germline V and J ends were trimmed by 2 bases and 8 bases, with 9 bases remaining between them. The CDR3 runs to 11 residues. Sequencing used immunoSEQ multiplex PCR; TCRdb keeps in-frame clones, though not all of them. The sample includes fewer than 75,000 clones, roughly 90% of them seen just once. The specimen comprised peripheral blood, sampled in the second trimester of pregnancy. The TCR sequence derives from a female donor with multiple sclerosis, enrolled in a pregnancy study. The chain links TRBV30 to TRBJ1-1; D is unresolved. The CDR3 DNA sequence: TGTGCCTGGAGTCACAGTTCAGAAGCTTTCTTT. Protein: CAWSHSSEAFF.